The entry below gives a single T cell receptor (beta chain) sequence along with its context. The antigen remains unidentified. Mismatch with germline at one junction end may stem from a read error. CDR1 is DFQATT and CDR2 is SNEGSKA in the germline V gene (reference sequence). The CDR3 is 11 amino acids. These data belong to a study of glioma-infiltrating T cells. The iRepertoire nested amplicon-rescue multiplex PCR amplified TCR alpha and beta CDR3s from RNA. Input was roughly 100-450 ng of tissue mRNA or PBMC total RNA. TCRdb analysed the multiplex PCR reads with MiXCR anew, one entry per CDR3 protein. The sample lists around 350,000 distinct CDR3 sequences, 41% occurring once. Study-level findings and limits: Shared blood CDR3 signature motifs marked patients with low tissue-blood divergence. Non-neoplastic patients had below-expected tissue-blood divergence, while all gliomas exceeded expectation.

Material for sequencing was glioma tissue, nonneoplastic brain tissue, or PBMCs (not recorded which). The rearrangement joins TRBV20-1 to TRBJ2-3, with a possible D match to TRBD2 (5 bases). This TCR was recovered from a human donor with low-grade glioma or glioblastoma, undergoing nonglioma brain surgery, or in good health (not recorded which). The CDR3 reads CSASSTDTPYF. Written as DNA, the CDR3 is TGCAGTGCTTCTAGCACAGATACGCCGTATTTT.